A single sample is the source of the 3 T cell receptor beta chains below, sequenced in a study of a mutant IDH1 vaccine in newly diagnosed glioma. Time point in this sample: week 47, end of study. Doses of 300 ug of mutant IDH1 20-mer peptide were given with topical imiquimod. No antigen has been identified for these receptors. Clones were read by immunoSEQ multiplex PCR, and TCRdb kept only the in-frame ones, dropping some. The sample carries around 40,000 clones, approximately 80% recorded once. Specimen: PBMCs, collected from a glioma patient whose treatment included an IDH1 peptide vaccine. The receptors were gathered from a man aged 18 to 30 with glioma. Some clones in this sample may be carry-over from other donors' samples.

V and J are TRBV2 and TRBJ1-1; 7 nucleotides align to TRBD1. V gave up 8 bases and J gave up 10 bases; unmatched junction bases: 13. The CDR3 is 13 amino acids. The germline gives CDR1 SNHLY, CDR2 FYNNEI. The CDR3 here is CASEGQWVVGAFF. For the CDR3, the DNA is TGTGCCAGCGAGGGACAGTGGGTCGTGGGAGCTTTCTTT.

This clone was seen just once. The gene calls are TRBV5-4 and TRBJ2-7, with D perhaps matching TRBD1 (7 bases). The ends were cut back, 6 bases at V and 3 bases at J, with 19 bases in the middle. The CDR3 sequence is 15 residues long. Germline assignment: CDR1 SGHNT and CDR2 YYREEE (reference sequence). The CDR3 here is CASIQSQGGNYEQYF. The CDR3 nucleotides are TGTGCCAGCATCCAGAGCCAGGGGGGAAACTACGAGCAGTACTTC. Filled out from reference TRBV5-4 and TRBJ2-7, the complete variable domain reads ETGVTQSPTHLIKTRGQQVTLRCSSQSGHNTVSWYQQALGQGPQFIFQYYREEENGRGNFPPRFSGLQFPNYSSELNVNALELDDSALYLCASIQSQGGNYEQYFGPGTRLTVT.

The rearrangement links TRBV4-2 to TRBJ1-1; D remains ambiguous. Germline CDR1 LGHNA, CDR2 YNFKEQ. The CDR3 has 14 amino acids. The V end was cut by 1 base, the J end by 4 bases, with 10 bases between. This CDR3 reads CASSQVSVITEAFF. The CDR3 DNA sequence: TGTGCCAGCAGCCAAGTCTCAGTTATCACTGAAGCTTTCTTT.